The 9 T cell receptor beta chains in this list originate from one sample, sequenced in a study of T cells in Graves' hyperthyroidism and ophthalmopathy. TCR beta CDR3 sequences were amplified from RNA transcripts. When the TCR CDR3 underwent first-round RT-PCR, the HTBI primer set was used. From the multiplex PCR reads, TCRdb called clonotypes with MiXCR, one entry per CDR3 protein. The profile shows 600,000 or so distinct CDR3 sequences, around 15% of them singletons. Sequencing input: blood. The receptor source for this set is a young woman with Graves' hyperthyroidism.

Only a few counts were recorded for this clonotype. The chain carries TRBV4-3 and TRBJ1-2; a weak D match, TRBD1 (5 bases). Germline loops: CDR1 LGHNA, CDR2 YSLEER. The CDR3 spans 15 residues. Trimming shortened V by 0 bases and J by 4 bases, and 12 bases separated the two germline ends. This CDR3 reads CASSQDSRAAYGYTF. As DNA, the CDR3 is TGCGCCAGCAGCCAAGATTCCAGGGCGGCCTATGGCTACACCTTC.

A few counts support this clonotype. The chain recombines TRBV6-6 with TRBJ1-6; D not resolved. This CDR3 spans 15 amino acids. Germline lookup yields CDR1 MNHNY and CDR2 SVGAGI (reference sequence). The V and J ends lost 0 bases and 7 bases respectively, with 10 bases between them. The CDR3 DNA reads TGTGCCAGCAGTTACTCGCCATGGGTGAATTCACCCCTCCACTTT. It encodes CASSYSPWVNSPLHF.

This clonotype was seen many times. The J gene is TRBJ2-3, the V gene TRBV3-1; possibly TRBD1 or TRBD2 for D (5 bases each). Trimming removed 0 bases at V and 0 bases at J, with 10 bases between. Germline CDR1 LGHDT, CDR2 YNNKEL (reference sequence). The CDR3 runs to 16 residues. Here the CDR3 reads CASSQEGVASTDTQYF. In DNA form, the CDR3 reads TGTGCCAGCAGCCAAGAGGGGGTGGCTAGCACAGATACGCAGTATTTT.

This clonotype was found a few times. This rearrangement joins TRBV15 to TRBJ1-5; 10 positions agree with TRBD1. Germline V gene lookup returns CDR1 LNHNV and CDR2 YYDKDF (reference sequence). The J segment lost 4 bases and the V segment lost 3 bases, leaving 6 bases of the junction unmatched. The CDR3 is 16 amino acids. This CDR3 reads CATSSKTGGRNQPQHF. In nucleotides, the CDR3 is TGTGCCACCAGCAGTAAGACAGGGGGCCGGAATCAGCCCCAGCATTTT.

This clonotype was counted many times. The genes are TRBV3-1 and TRBJ1-2; D unclear. The CDR3 runs 12 residues. Trimming pared 4 bases from V and 3 bases from J, leaving 6 bases between. CDR1 and CDR2 (germline): LGHDT, YNNKEL (reference sequence). In nucleotides, the CDR3 is TGTGCCAGCAGCCGATCGGACTATGGCTACACCTTC. Translated, it gives CASSRSDYGYTF.

This clonotype appeared many times. The chain couples TRBV5-1 to TRBJ1-2, with no clear D. The germline V gene encodes CDR1 SGHRS and CDR2 YFSETQ. The CDR3 sequence is 14 residues long. Trimming took off 0 bases at V and 4 bases at J, with 10 bases between the two ends. The CDR3 bases are TGCGCCAGCAGCTTGGCATTAGGAAGCTATGGCTACACCTTC. Translating gives CASSLALGSYGYTF.

This clonotype was counted ten times or more. The chain couples TRBV20-1 to TRBJ2-1, with TRBD2 matching over 9 bases. The CDR3 spans 16 residues. The germline V gene encodes CDR1 DFQATT and CDR2 SNEGSKA (reference sequence). The V and J ends lost 5 bases and 4 bases, in that order; junction bases with no gene match: 12. The CDR3 sequence is CSALREGRWRYNEQFF. CDR3 nucleotide sequence: TGCAGTGCTTTGCGGGAGGGCCGGTGGAGGTACAATGAGCAGTTCTTC.

This sequence joins TRBV3-1 and TRBJ2-5, with D possibly TRBD1 on 6 matching bases. The germline CDR1 and CDR2 sequences are LGHDT and YNNKEL (reference sequence). This CDR3 has 14 amino acids. V shed 0 bases and J shed 5 bases, with 10 bases lying between them. CDR3 amino acids: CASSQEWGRETQYF. DNA for the CDR3: TGTGCCAGCAGCCAAGAATGGGGGCGGGAGACCCAGTACTTC.

This clonotype was observed many times. V usage is TRBV28 and J usage is TRBJ2-7, with a weak D call TRBD1 (5 bases). The CDR3 is 14 residues long. From germline, CDR1 is MDHEN and CDR2 SYDVKM. The V and J ends lost 4 bases and 3 bases respectively, with 13 bases between them. For the CDR3, the DNA is TGTGCCAGCAGTTGGGGCCAGGGTTACTACGAGCAGTACTTC. Its translation is CASSWGQGYYEQYF.